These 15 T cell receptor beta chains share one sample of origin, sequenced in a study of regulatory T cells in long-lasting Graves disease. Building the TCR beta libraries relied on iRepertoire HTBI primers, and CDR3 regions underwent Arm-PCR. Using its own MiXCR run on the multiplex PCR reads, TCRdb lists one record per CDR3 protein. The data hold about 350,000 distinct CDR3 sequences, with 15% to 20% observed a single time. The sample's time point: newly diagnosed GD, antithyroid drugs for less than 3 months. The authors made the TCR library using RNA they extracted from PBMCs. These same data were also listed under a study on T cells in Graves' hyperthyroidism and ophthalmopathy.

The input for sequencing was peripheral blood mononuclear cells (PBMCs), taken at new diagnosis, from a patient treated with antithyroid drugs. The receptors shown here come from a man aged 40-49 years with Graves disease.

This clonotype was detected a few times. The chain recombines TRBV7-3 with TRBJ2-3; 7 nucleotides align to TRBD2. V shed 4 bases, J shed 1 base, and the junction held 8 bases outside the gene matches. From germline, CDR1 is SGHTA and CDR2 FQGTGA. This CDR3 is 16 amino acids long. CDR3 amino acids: CASSSGRAGGTDTQYF. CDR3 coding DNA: TGTGCCAGCAGCTCGGGACGGGCGGGGGGCACAGATACGCAGTATTTT.

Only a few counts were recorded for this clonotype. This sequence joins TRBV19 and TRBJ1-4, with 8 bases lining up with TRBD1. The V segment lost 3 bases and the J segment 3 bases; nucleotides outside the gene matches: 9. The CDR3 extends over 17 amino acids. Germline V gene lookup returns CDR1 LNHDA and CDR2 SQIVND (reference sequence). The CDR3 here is CASSIWTGRYANEKLFF. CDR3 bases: TGTGCCAGTAGTATTTGGACAGGGCGCTACGCTAATGAAAAACTGTTTTTT. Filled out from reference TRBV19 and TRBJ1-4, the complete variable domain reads DGGITQSPKYLFRKEGQNVTLSCEQNLNHDAMYWYRQDPGQGLRLIYYSQIVNDFQKGDIAEGYSVSREKKESFPLTVTSAQKNPTAFYLCASSIWTGRYANEKLFFGSGTQLSVL.

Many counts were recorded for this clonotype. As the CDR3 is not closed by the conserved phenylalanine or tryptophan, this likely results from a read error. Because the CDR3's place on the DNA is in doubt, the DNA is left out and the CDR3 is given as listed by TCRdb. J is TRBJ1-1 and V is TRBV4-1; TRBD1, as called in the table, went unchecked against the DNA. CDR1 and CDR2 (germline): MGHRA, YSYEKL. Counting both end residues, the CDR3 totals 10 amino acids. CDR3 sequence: CASSLGRGQG.

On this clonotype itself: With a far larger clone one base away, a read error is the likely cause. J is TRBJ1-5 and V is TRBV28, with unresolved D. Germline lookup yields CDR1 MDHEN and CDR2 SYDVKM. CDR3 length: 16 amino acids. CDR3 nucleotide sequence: TGTGCCGGCAGTTTCCCCGGACCCTATAGCAATCAGCCCCAGCATTTT. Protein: CAGSFPGPYSNQPQHF.

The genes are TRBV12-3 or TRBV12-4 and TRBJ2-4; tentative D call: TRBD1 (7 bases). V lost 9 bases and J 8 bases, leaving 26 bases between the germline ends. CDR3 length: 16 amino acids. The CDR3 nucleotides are TGTGCCAGTAGTCTATATTGGCAGGGGGGCCCAGACATTCAGTACTTC. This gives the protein CASSLYWQGGPDIQYF.

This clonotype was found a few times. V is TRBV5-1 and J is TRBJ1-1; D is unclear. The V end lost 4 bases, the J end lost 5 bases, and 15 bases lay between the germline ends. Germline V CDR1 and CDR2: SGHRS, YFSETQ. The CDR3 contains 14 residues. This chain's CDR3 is CASSVAGWGTEAFF. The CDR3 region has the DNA TGCGCCAGCAGCGTCGCGGGATGGGGTACTGAAGCTTTCTTT.

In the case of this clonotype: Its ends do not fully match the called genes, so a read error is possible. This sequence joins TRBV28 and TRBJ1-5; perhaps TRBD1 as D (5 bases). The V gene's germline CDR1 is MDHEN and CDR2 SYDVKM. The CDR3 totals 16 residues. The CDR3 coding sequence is TGTGCCAGCAGTAGTTTCGGGGCTAGGCGTAATCAGCCCCGGCATTTT. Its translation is CASSSFGARRNQPRHF. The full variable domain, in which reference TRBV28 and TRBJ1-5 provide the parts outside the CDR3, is DVKVTQSSRYLVKRTGEKVFLECVQDMDHENMFWYRQDPGLGLRLIYFSYDVKMKEKGDIPEGYSVSREKKERFSLILESASTNQTSMYLCASSSFGARRNQPRHFGDGTRLSIL.

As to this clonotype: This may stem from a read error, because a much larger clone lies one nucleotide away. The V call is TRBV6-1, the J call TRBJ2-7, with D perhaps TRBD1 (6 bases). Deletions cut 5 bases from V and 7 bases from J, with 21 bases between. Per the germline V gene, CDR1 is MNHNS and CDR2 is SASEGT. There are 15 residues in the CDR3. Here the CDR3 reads CASSPGHSSYNEQYF. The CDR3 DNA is TGTGCCAGCAGTCCGGGACACAGCTCCTACAATGAGCAGTACTTC.

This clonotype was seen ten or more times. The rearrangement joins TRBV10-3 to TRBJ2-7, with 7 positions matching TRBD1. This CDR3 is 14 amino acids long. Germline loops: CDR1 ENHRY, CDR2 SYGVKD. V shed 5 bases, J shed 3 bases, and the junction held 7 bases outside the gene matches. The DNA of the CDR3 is TGTGCCATCAGTCGGGACAGCTTTGTCTACGAGCAGTACTTC. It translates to CAISRDSFVYEQYF.

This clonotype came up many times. The chain's CDR3 is CASSEALGDYNEQFF. Written as DNA, the CDR3 is TGTGCCAGCAGTGAAGCGCTGGGGGACTACAATGAGCAGTTCTTC. The V and J genes are TRBV6-1 and TRBJ2-1; the D gene could be TRBD1 or TRBD2 (5 bases each). Looked up from germline, CDR1 is MNHNS and CDR2 is SASEGT. The CDR3 runs to 15 residues. Trimming took off 0 bases at V and 3 bases at J, with 9 bases between the two ends.

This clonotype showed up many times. In DNA form, the CDR3 reads TGTGCCAGCAGCTGGGGGGGCACTAGCACAGATACGCAGTATTTT. Amino acids: CASSWGGTSTDTQYF. This chain uses TRBV7-9 with TRBJ2-3, with D possibly matching TRBD2 (7 bases). The CDR3 runs 15 residues. The germline V and J ends were trimmed by 4 bases and 0 bases, with 11 bases remaining between them. Germline CDR1 is SEHNR and CDR2 is FQNEAQ (reference sequence).

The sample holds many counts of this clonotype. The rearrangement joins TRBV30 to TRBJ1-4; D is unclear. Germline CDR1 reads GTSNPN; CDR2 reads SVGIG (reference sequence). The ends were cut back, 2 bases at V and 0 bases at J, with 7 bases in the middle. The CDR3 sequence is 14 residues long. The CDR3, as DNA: TGTGCCTGGAGTAACCCATCAACTAATGAAAAACTGTTTTTT. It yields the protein CAWSNPSTNEKLFF.

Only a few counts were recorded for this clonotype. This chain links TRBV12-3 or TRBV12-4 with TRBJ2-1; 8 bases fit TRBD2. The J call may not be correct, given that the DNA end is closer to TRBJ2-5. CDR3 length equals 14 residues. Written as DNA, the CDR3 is TGTGCCAGCAGTATAAGGACTAGCTCGGAGACCCAGTACTTC. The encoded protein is CASSIRTSSETQYF.

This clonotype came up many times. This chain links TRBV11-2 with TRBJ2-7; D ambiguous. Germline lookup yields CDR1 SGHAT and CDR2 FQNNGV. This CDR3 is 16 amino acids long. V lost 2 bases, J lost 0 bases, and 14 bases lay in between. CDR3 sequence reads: CASSLFSKGSSYEQYF. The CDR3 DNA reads TGTGCCAGCAGCTTATTCTCCAAGGGCAGCTCCTACGAGCAGTACTTC.

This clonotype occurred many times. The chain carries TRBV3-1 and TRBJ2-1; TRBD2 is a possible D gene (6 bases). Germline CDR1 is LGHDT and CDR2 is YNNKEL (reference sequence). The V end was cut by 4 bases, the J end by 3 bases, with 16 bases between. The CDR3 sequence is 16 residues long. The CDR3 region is CASSRVRDSHYNEQFF. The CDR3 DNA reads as TGTGCCAGCAGCCGGGTCCGGGACTCACACTACAATGAGCAGTTCTTC.